The 25 T cell receptor beta chains reported below all come from one sample, sequenced in a study of cytomegalovirus exposure and HLA in healthy donors. PCR used 60 Vbeta primers and 13 Jbeta primers. Libraries were prepared by immunoSEQ multiplex PCR; TCRdb keeps only in-frame clonotypes and omits some of them. The table lists hundreds of thousands of clones, 70% to 90% of them singletons. The sample consisted of PBMCs. The receptors derive from a girl aged 2-10 years in good health and CMV-seronegative.

The gene calls are TRBV4-1 and TRBJ2-1; the match to TRBD2 covers 8 bases. Losses at the gene ends were 6 bases for V and 10 bases for J; bases not matched to a gene: 8. Germline lookup yields CDR1 MGHRA and CDR2 YSYEKL. This CDR3 has 13 residues. The CDR3, as DNA: TGCGCCAGCAGACGGGGGGGAATGGGCGAGCAGTTCTTC. It specifies CASRRGGMGEQFF.

The chain joins TRBV10-1 to TRBJ2-3; D remains ambiguous. The germline gives CDR1 WNHNN, CDR2 SYGVQD (reference sequence). V gave up 3 bases and J gave up 0 bases, with 7 bases separating them. CDR3 length: 14 amino acids. CDR3 amino acids: CASSDNLSTDTQYF. DNA of the CDR3: TGCGCCAGCAGTGATAACTTGAGCACAGATACGCAGTATTTT.

The chain recombines TRBV5-1 with TRBJ2-1; the match to TRBD1 covers 7 bases. The CDR3 has 14 amino acids. V gave up 10 bases and J gave up 5 bases; unmatched junction bases: 12. Germline CDR1 SGHRS, CDR2 YFSETQ. The CDR3 is CASGFGTADNEQFF. In DNA, the CDR3 is TGCGCCTCTGGATTCGGGACAGCTGACAATGAGCAGTTCTTC.

The chain employs TRBV5-6 and TRBJ1-1; D might be TRBD1 (5 bases). Per the germline V gene, CDR1 is SGHDT and CDR2 is YYEEEE. The CDR3 consists of 14 residues. V gave up 4 bases and J gave up 8 bases, with 18 bases separating them. In DNA, the CDR3 is TGTGCCAGCAGCCCCGTGGGGGTGGGGGGAGAAGCTTTCTTT. Translation gives CASSPVGVGGEAFF.

This clone occurred once. The rearrangement joins TRBV4-1 to TRBJ1-6; the D is unclear. There are 16 residues in the CDR3. Between the trimmed V and J ends, which lost 4 bases and 0 bases, there was a span of 10 bases. The germline CDR1 and CDR2 sequences are MGHRA and YSYEKL. The CDR3 here is CASSRSLSSYNSPLHF. The CDR3 DNA reads TGCGCCAGCAGCCGCTCTCTTAGCTCCTATAATTCACCCCTCCACTTT.

The chain couples TRBV21-1 to TRBJ2-7; the table's D call, TRBD2, has no DNA check behind it. TRBV21-1 is deemed a pseudogene. The CDR3 contains 15 residues. The DNA for the CDR3 is TGTGCCAGCACCAGATGCATGCCTAGGAACTACGAGCAGTACTTC. It yields the protein CASTRCMPRNYEQYF.

The chain links TRBV11-1 to TRBJ1-2, with TRBD1 matching 7 bases. The CDR3 totals 15 residues. Germline CDR1 SGHAT, CDR2 FQDESV (reference sequence). With V trimmed by 5 bases and J by 2 bases, 8 bases remained unmatched. CDR3 region: CASSPWDRGNYGYTF. CDR3 bases: TGTGCCAGCAGCCCCTGGGACAGAGGCAACTATGGCTACACCTTC.

The gene calls are TRBV30 and TRBJ1-5, with D maybe TRBD1 (6 bases). V lost 5 bases to trimming and J lost 0 bases, with 20 bases between them. Germline V gives CDR1 GTSNPN, CDR2 SVGIG (reference sequence). This CDR3 comprises 17 residues. CDR3 region: CAWGAGTPTYSNQPQHF. For the CDR3, the DNA is TGTGCCTGGGGAGCCGGGACACCAACTTATAGCAATCAGCCCCAGCATTTT.

This clone showed up just once. The genes are TRBV4-1 and TRBJ2-1; the match to TRBD2 covers 7 bases. CDR3 length equals 18 residues. J lost 0 bases, V lost 1 base, and 9 bases had no gene match. CDR1 and CDR2 from the germline V gene are MGHRA and YSYEKL. Written as DNA, the CDR3 is TGCGCCAGCAGCCAAGCCCCGTCGGGGGGTCACTCCTACAATGAGCAGTTCTTC. Translating gives CASSQAPSGGHSYNEQFF.

The chain couples TRBV5-6 to TRBJ2-1; 8 bases are shared with TRBD2. V lost 6 bases to trimming and J lost 6 bases; unmatched junction nucleotides: 8. The germline V gene encodes CDR1 SGHDT and CDR2 YYEEEE. The CDR3 sequence is 14 residues long. CDR3 in amino acids: CASNPGGPGNEQFF. The CDR3 nucleotides read TGTGCCAGCAACCCGGGAGGGCCTGGCAATGAGCAGTTCTTC.

The chain is built from TRBV30 and TRBJ1-5; D remains unclear. Germline V CDR1 and CDR2: GTSNPN, SVGIG (reference sequence). V was trimmed by 0 bases and J by 0 bases, leaving 9 bases between them. CDR3 length: 15 residues. The CDR3 bases are TGTGCCTGGAGTGTGGTCGGTATTAGCAATCAGCCCCAGCATTTT. Translated: CAWSVVGISNQPQHF.

This chain links TRBV7-2 with TRBJ2-7, with 8 bases identical to TRBD2. This CDR3 contains 13 residues. V was clipped by 6 bases and J by 4 bases; unmatched bases: 5. Per germline, CDR1 SGHTA and CDR2 FQGNSA. The DNA of the CDR3 is TGTGCCAGCAGTCGGACTAGCTTATACGAGCAGTACTTC. This translates into CASSRTSLYEQYF.

The rearrangement links TRBV11-2 to TRBJ1-5; D possibly corresponds to TRBD1 (5 bases). Trimming left V 6 bases short and J 0 bases short, with 15 bases between. Germline-derived CDR1 and CDR2 are SGHAT and FQNNGV. The CDR3 covers 16 residues. The CDR3 region is CASSGGAGPSNQPQHF. In DNA form, the CDR3 reads TGTGCCAGCAGTGGCGGGGCAGGCCCTAGCAATCAGCCCCAGCATTTT.

This chain uses TRBV5-1 with TRBJ1-6; 7 bases are a match to TRBD1. V lost 3 bases and J lost 4; bases outside the gene matches: 16. Germline V gene sequence: CDR1 SGHRS, CDR2 YFSETQ. The CDR3 is 19 amino acids. DNA for the CDR3: TGCGCCAGCAGCTCCCGGACAGGACGTCATTCATCGTATAATTCACCCCTCCACTTT. It specifies CASSSRTGRHSSYNSPLHF. Based on the CDR3 plus reference TRBV5-1 and TRBJ1-6, the full variable domain is KAGVTQTPRYLIKTRGQQVTLSCSPISGHRSVSWYQQTPGQGLQFLFEYFSETQRNKGNFPGRFSGRQFSNSRSEMNVSTLELGDSALYLCASSSRTGRHSSYNSPLHFGNGTRLTVT.

The chain employs TRBV5-1 and TRBJ2-3; 7 nucleotides agree with TRBD2. CDR1 is SGHRS and CDR2 is YFSETQ in the germline V gene. This CDR3 has 14 amino acids. V shed 4 bases, J shed 2 bases, and the junction held 4 bases outside the gene matches. The CDR3, as DNA: TGCGCCAGCAGCCAAAGCGGGACCACAGATACGCAGTATTTT. Encoded protein: CASSQSGTTDTQYF.

The chain carries TRBV7-3 and TRBJ2-6, with TRBD1 matching over 8 bases. This CDR3 region has 14 residues. CDR1 is SGHTA and CDR2 is FQGTGA in the germline V gene. J was trimmed by 13 bases and V by 5 bases; bases with no gene match: 10. CDR3 DNA: TGTGCCAGCAGCCGACAGGGGTTCCCCCAAGTCCTGACTTTC. It encodes CASSRQGFPQVLTF.

The rearrangement uses TRBV29-1 and TRBJ2-1; 9 nucleotides agree with TRBD2. The trim removed 1 base at V and 7 bases at J, leaving 14 bases unmatched. The CDR3 runs 17 residues. Germline V lookup: CDR1 SQVTM, CDR2 ANQGSEA. The CDR3 bases are TGCAGCGTTGAAGGCGGGAGACAGGGACTAGCAAAAAATGAGCAGTTCTTC. It translates to CSVEGGRQGLAKNEQFF.

The V call is TRBV4-1, the J call TRBJ2-7, with 11 nucleotides matching TRBD2. Germline CDR1 MGHRA, CDR2 YSYEKL. Unmatched junction bases numbered 13, after V lost 3 bases and J lost 0 bases. The CDR3 loop spans 19 amino acids. The CDR3 DNA sequence: TGCGCCAGCAGCCAGGAGGGGACTAGCGGCCACGCATCCTCCTACGAGCAGTACTTC. Translation: CASSQEGTSGHASSYEQYF.

The V gene is TRBV2, the J gene TRBJ2-3; TRBD2 might be the D (6 bases). CDR3 length equals 16 residues. V was pared by 2 bases and J by 12 bases, with 24 bases between. Germline loops: CDR1 SNHLY, CDR2 FYNNEI. The CDR3 reads CASSERPGKGGLPQYF. DNA of the CDR3: TGTGCCAGCAGTGAACGGCCGGGGAAGGGAGGACTACCCCAGTATTTT.

The V gene is TRBV29-1, the J gene TRBJ2-7; 9 nucleotides align to TRBD1. The CDR3 loop spans 16 amino acids. V lost 1 base and J lost 4; bases outside the gene matches: 11. Germline V gene lookup returns CDR1 SQVTM and CDR2 ANQGSEA. The DNA of the CDR3 is TGCAGCGTTGAAGGATTTTGGGAGGGACAGGGATACGAGCAGTACTTC. Translation gives CSVEGFWEGQGYEQYF.

As DNA, the CDR3 is TGTGCCAGCAGTGCAGGGAATGGGATCGGGGAGCTGTTTTTT. It encodes CASSAGNGIGELFF. The genes are TRBV6-1 and TRBJ2-2, with D possibly TRBD1 on 5 matching bases. V was trimmed by 4 bases and J by 7 bases, leaving 13 bases between them. CDR1 is MNHNS, CDR2 SASEGT, per germline. The CDR3 covers 14 residues.

The chain recombines TRBV9 with TRBJ2-3; TRBD1 matches at 7 bases. The CDR3 is 16 residues long. Per germline, CDR1 SGDLS and CDR2 YYNGEE. Trimming cost V 3 bases and J 2 bases; bases outside gene matches: 9. The CDR3 protein is CASSAQGDRFTDTQYF. The CDR3 DNA follows: TGTGCCAGCAGCGCCCAGGGGGACAGATTCACAGATACGCAGTATTTT.

V gene TRBV27 combines with J gene TRBJ1-2, with D hard to call. Germline CDR1 reads MNHEY; CDR2 reads SMNVEV (reference sequence). Trimming stripped 2 bases from V and 6 bases from J, with 19 bases between. This CDR3 comprises 16 residues. In nucleotides, the CDR3 is TGTGCCAGCAGTTTAACCGGGGAGGGTGATTCCCATGGCTACACCTTC. Amino acids: CASSLTGEGDSHGYTF.

The rearrangement uses TRBV6-5 and TRBJ2-2; D call uncertain. Trimming removed 5 bases from V and 3 bases from J, with 13 bases in between. The CDR3 consists of 15 residues. CDR1 is MNHEY and CDR2 is SVGAGI in the germline V gene. This CDR3 reads CASSTHNTDTGELFF. The DNA for the CDR3 is TGTGCCAGCAGTACACACAATACCGACACCGGGGAGCTGTTTTTT.

This clone was seen only once. This CDR3 is also generated by other DNA sequences in the sample. The chain links TRBV7-9 to TRBJ2-5, with 13 positions matching TRBD2. The V and J ends lost 1 base and 4 bases, in that order; junction bases with no gene match: 0. Germline lookup yields CDR1 SEHNR and CDR2 FQNEAQ (reference sequence). This CDR3 has 15 amino acids. In nucleotides, the CDR3 is TGTGCCAGCAGCTTAGGACTAGCGGGGGGAGAGACCCAGTACTTC. This translates into CASSLGLAGGETQYF. Full variable domain (remainder filled in from reference TRBV7-9 and TRBJ2-5): DTGVSQNPRHKITKRGQNVTFRCDPISEHNRLYWYRQTLGQGPEFLTYFQNEAQLEKSRLLSDRFSAERPKGSFSTLEIQRTEQGDSAMYLCASSLGLAGGETQYFGPGTRLLVL.